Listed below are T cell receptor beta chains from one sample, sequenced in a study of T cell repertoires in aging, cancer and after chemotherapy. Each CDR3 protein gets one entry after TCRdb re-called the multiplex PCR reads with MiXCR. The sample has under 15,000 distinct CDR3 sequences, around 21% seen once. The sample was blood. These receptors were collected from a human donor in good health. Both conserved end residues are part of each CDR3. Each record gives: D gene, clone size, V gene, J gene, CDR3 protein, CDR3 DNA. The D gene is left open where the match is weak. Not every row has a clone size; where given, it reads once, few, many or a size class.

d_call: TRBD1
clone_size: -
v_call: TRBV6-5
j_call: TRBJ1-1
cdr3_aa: CASSYSPDGQGMNTEALF
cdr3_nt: TGTGCCAGCAGTTACTCCCCGGACGGACAGGGGATGAACACTGAAGCTTTATTT

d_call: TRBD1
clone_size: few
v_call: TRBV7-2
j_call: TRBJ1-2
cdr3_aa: CASSSTGGGYGYTF
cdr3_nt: TGTGCCAGCAGCTCGACAGGGGGCGGCTATGGCTACACCTTC

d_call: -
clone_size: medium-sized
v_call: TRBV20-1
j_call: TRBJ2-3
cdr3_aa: CSARPSTDTQYF
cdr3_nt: TGCAGTGCTAGACCTAGCACAGATACGCAGTATTTT

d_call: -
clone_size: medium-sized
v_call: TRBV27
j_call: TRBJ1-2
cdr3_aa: CASSPPDAYGYTF
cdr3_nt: TGTGCCAGCAGCCCTCCTGATGCCTATGGCTACACCTTC

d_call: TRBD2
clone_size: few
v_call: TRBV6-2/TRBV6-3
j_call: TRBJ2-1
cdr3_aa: CASRQTGGGSNEQFF
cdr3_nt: TGTGCCAGCAGGCAAACTGGCGGGGGATCCAATGAGCAGTTCTTC

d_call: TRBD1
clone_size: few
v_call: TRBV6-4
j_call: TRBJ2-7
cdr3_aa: CASSTGQGSSYEQYF
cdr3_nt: TGTGCCAGCAGTACGGGACAGGGAAGCTCCTACGAGCAGTACTTC

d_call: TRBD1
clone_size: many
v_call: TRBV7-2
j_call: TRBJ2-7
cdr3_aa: CASSLRRSGTADYEQYF
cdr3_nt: TGTGCCAGCAGCTTACGTCGTTCAGGGACAGCCGACTACGAGCAGTACTTC

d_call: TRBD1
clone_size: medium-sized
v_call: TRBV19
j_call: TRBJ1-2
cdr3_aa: CASSTRQGIHGYTF
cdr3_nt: TGTGCCAGTAGTACGCGACAGGGGATCCATGGCTACACCTTC

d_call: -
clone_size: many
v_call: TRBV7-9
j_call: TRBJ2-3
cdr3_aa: CASSSATDTQYF
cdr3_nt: TGTGCCAGCAGCTCCGCCACAGATACGCAGTATTTT

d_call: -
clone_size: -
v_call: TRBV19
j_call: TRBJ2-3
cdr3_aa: CASSSPARRVESTDTQYF
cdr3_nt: TGTGCCAGCAGTTCCCCCGCCCGGCGGGTTGAGAGCACAGATACGCAGTATTTT

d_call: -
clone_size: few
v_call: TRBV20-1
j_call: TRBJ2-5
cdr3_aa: CSAIRTGAVQETQYF
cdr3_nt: TGCAGTGCCATCCGTACCGGGGCGGTTCAAGAGACCCAGTACTTC

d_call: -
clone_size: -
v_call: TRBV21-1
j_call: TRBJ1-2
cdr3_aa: CASSKASGGPTNYGYTF
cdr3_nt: TGTGCCAGCAGCAAAGCTTCTGGAGGGCCGACCAACTATGGCTACACCTTC

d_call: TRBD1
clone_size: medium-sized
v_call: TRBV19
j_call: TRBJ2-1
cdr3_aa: CATRQGGNEQFF
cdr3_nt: TGTGCCACCAGACAGGGGGGCAATGAGCAGTTCTTC

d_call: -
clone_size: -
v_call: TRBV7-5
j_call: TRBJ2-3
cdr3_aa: CISVPAAAARQGNGADTQYF
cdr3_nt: -

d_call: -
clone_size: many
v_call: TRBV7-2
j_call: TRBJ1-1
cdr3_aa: CASSRGGGEKEAFF
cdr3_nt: TGTGCCAGCAGCCGAGGTGGTGGCGAAAAGGAAGCTTTCTTT

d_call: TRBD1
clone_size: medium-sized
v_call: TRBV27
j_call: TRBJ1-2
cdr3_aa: CASSRTGAGYTF
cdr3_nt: TGTGCCAGCAGCAGGACAGGGGCGGGCTACACCTTC

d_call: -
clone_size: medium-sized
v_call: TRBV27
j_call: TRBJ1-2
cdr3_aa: CASAPPGYGYTF
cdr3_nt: TGTGCCAGCGCCCCCCCGGGCTATGGCTACACCTTC

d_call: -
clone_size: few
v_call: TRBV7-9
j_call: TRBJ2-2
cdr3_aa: CASTGNTGELFF
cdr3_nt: TGTGCCAGCACGGGAAACACCGGGGAGCTGTTTTTT

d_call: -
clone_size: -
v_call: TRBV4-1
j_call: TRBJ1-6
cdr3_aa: CASSQPLTVGNSPLHF
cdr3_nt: TGCGCCAGCAGCCAACCCCTGACAGTTGGGAATTCACCCCTCCACTTT

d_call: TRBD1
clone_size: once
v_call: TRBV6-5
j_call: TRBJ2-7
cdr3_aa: CASSHWTGEIHEQYF
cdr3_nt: TGTGCCAGCAGCCATTGGACAGGGGAAATCCACGAGCAGTACTTC

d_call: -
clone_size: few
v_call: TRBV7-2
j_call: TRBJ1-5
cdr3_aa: CASSFRGGQPQHF
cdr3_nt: TGTGCCAGCAGCTTCCGGGGGGGTCAGCCCCAGCATTTT

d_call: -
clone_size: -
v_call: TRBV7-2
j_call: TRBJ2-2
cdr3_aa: CASSPTRDLNTGELFF
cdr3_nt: TGTGCCAGCAGCCCTACGCGGGACTTGAACACCGGGGAGCTGTTTTTT

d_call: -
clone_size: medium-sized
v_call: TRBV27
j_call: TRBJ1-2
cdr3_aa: CASSSTGKYGYTF
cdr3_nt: TGTGCCAGCAGTTCAACAGGGAAGTATGGCTACACCTTC

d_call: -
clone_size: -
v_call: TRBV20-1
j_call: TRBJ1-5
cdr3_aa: CSARGARGNNQPQHF
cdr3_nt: TGCAGTGCTAGAGGGGCCCGCGGAAACAATCAGCCCCAGCATTTT

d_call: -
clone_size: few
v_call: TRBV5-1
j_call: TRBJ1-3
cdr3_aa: CASSPDTGNTIYF
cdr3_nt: TGCGCCAGCAGCCCCGACACCGGAAACACCATATATTTT

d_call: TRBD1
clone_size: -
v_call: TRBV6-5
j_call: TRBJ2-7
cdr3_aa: CASSAWDRNYEQYF
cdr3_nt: TGTGCCAGCAGTGCCTGGGACAGGAATTACGAGCAGTACTTC

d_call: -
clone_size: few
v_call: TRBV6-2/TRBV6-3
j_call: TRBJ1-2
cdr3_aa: CASSTRQANSFYGYTF
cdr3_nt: TGTGCCAGCAGTACCAGACAGGCAAATTCTTTCTATGGCTACACCTTC

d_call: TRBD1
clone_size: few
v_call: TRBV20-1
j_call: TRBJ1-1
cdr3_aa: CSLQQGATEAFF
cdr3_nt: TGCAGTCTTCAACAGGGGGCCACTGAAGCTTTCTTT

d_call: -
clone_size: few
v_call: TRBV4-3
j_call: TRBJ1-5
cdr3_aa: CASSQAPPVNQPQHF
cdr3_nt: TGCGCCAGCAGCCAAGCCCCCCCAGTCAATCAGCCCCAGCATTTT

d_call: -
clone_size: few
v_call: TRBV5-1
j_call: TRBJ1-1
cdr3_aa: CASSRDWGTEAFF
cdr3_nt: TGCGCCAGCAGCCGGGACTGGGGGACTGAAGCTTTCTTT

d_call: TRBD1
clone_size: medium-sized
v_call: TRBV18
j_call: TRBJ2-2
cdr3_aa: CASSPGQGFTGELFF
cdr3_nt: TGTGCCAGCTCACCTGGACAGGGGTTCACCGGGGAGCTGTTTTTT

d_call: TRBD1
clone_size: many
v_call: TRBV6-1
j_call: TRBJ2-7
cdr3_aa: CASLAVIDRGLDEQYF
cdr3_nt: TGTGCCAGTTTGGCCGTGATCGACAGGGGGCTTGACGAGCAGTACTTC